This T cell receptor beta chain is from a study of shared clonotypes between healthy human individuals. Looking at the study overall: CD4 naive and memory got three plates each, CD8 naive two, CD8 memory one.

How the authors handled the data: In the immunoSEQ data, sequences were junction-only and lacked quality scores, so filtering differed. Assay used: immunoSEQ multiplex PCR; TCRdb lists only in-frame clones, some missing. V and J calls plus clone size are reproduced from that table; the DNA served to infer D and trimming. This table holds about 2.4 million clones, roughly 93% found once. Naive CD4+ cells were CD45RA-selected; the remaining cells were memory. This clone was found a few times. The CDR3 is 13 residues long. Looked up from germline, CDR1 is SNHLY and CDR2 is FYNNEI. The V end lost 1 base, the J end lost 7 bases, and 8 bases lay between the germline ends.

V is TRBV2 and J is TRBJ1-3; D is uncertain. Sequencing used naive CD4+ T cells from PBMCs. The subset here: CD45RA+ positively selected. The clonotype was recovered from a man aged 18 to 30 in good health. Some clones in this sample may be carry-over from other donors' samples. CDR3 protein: CASSEVAPNTIYF. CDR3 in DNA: TGTGCCAGCAGTGAAGTCGCCCCTAACACCATATATTTT. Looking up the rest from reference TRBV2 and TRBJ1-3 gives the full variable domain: EPEVTQTPSHQVTQMGQEVILRCVPISNHLYFYWYRQILGQKVEFLVSFYNNEISEKSEIFDDQFSVERPDGSNFTLKIRSTKLEDSAMYFCASSEVAPNTIYFGEGSWLTVV.